This TCR beta chain originates from a study of identical twins. This clonotype was seen a few times. Each CDR3 protein gets one entry after TCRdb re-called the 5' RACE reads with MiXCR. The sample includes 700,000 or so distinct CDR3 sequences, over 8.5% of them seen just once. The V gene's germline CDR1 is MNHEY and CDR2 SMNVEV (reference sequence). The CDR3 totals 13 residues. Between the trimmed V and J ends, which lost 5 bases and 5 bases, there was a span of 9 bases. These data also formed part of another study, on yellow fever vaccine responses in identical twins. That report adds: A vaccine T cell response that seemed partly convergent and partly personalized was reported in twins.

The sequence was obtained from a woman under 30 in good health. Input material: PBMCs. V usage is TRBV27 and J usage is TRBJ2-2; D unclear. The DNA of the CDR3 is TGTGCCAGCAGTCCCAAGATGACCGGGGAGCTGTTTTTT. Translation gives CASSPKMTGELFF.